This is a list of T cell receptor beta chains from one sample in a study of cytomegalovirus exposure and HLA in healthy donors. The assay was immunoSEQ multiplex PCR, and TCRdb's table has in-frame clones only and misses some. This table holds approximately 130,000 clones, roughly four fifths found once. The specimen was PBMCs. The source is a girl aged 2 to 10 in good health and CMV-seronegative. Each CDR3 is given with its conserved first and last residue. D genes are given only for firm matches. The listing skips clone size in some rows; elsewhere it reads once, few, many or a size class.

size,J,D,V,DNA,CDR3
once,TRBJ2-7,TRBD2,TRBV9,TGTGCCAGCAGCCCTGGGGGGGAGGACGAGCAGTACTTC,CASSPGGEDEQYF
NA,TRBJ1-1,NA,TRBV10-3,TGTGCCATCAGTAACATGGACAGTGTCGCTGAAGCTTTCTTT,CAISNMDSVAEAFF
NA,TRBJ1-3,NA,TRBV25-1,TGTGCCAGCAGTGAGTCCGGGGGATCTGGAAACACCATATATTTT,CASSESGGSGNTIYF
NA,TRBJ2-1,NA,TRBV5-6,TGTGCCAGCAGTTTGAGAACACGAAGTTACAATGAGCAGTTCTTC,CASSLRTRSYNEQFF
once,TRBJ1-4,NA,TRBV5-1,TGCGCCAGCAGCTTGGCGGGAAACCTTGGTAATGAAAAACTGTTTTTT,CASSLAGNLGNEKLFF
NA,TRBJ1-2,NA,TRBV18,TGTGCCAGCTCACCGGACAGTTCCTATGGCTACACCTTC,CASSPDSSYGYTF
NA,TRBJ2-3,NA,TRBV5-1,TGCGCCAGCAGCTTTGCGGGGTATGAAGATACGCAGTATTTT,CASSFAGYEDTQYF
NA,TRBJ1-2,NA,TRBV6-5,TGTGCCACCGCTGGCGGGGGCAGGGGAGGCTACACCTTC,CATAGGGRGGYTF
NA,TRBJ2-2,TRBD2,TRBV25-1,TGTGCCAGCAGTGGTTCGGGGAGGGGCCAACTGAACACCGGGGAGCTGTTTTTT,CASSGSGRGQLNTGELFF
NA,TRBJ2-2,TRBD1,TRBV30,TGTGCCTGGGAAAGACAGGGGCTAGCGTCCGGGGAGCTGTTTTTT,CAWERQGLASGELFF
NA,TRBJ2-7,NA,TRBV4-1,TGCGCCAGCAGCCAAGAGGGGGCCTCCTACGAGCAGTACTTC,CASSQEGASYEQYF
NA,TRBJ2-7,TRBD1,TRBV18,TGTGCCAGCTCACCACAAAAGGGACAGGGTGTCTACGAGCAGTACTTC,CASSPQKGQGVYEQYF
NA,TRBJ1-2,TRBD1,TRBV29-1,TGCAGCGTCGAAACCGCCGGGACAGGCCAGTCTAACTATGGCTACACCTTC,CSVETAGTGQSNYGYTF
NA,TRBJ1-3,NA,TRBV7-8,TGTGCCAGCAGCCTTCAGGGCATGGCTGCTGGAAACACCATATATTTT,CASSLQGMAAGNTIYF
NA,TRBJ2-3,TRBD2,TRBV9,TGTGCCAGCAGCGTAGGCGGGGGGGCCACAGATACGCAGTATTTT,CASSVGGGATDTQYF
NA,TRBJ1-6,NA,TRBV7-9,TGTGCCAGCAGTCCCAGGACAGCAGCTAATTCACCCCTCCACTTT,CASSPRTAANSPLHF
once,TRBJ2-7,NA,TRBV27,TGTGCCAGCAGCCAACTCCCGACTTACGAGCAGTACTTC,CASSQLPTYEQYF
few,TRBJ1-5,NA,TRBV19,TGTGCCAGTGCAGCGGGGGGCAATCAGCCCCAGCATTTT,CASAAGGNQPQHF
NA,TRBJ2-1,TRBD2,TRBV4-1,TGCGCCAGCAGCCAAGGGCTCGGTAGCGGGGGGGACCTTATCTTC,CASSQGLGSGGDLIF
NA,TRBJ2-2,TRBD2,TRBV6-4,TGTGCCAGCAGTGCTATAGCGGGGGACACCGGGGAGCTGTTTTTT,CASSAIAGDTGELFF
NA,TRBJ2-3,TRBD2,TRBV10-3,TGTGCCATCGCCAGCGGGGGGGAAGTAGATACGCAGTATTTT,CAIASGGEVDTQYF
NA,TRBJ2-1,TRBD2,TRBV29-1,TGCAGCGTTGTACTAGCGGGAGGGCTTTGGAACAATGAGCAGTTCTTC,CSVVLAGGLWNNEQFF
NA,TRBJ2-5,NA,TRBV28,TGTGCCAGCAGTTTAGGAGCAGCAGAAGAGACCCAGTACTTC,CASSLGAAEETQYF
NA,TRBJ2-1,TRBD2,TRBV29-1,TGCAGCGCAACGAGCGGGAGGGCCTACAATGAGCAGTTCTTC,CSATSGRAYNEQFF
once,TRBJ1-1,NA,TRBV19,TGTGCCAGTAGTACCCGAAACAGGGAGGGAGCTTTCTTT,CASSTRNREGAFF
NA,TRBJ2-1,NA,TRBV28,TGTGCCAGCAGTACAGACAGGGAGGCCTACAATGAGCAGTTCTTC,CASSTDREAYNEQFF
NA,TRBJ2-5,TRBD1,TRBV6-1,TGTGCCAGCAGTGGCGACAGGGTCAGGTTTTCAGAGACCCAGTACTTC,CASSGDRVRFSETQYF